Listed here is a single TCR beta chain. TCRdb re-called the RT-PCR reads with MiXCR, one entry per CDR3 protein. The sample contains 550,000 to 750,000 distinct CDR3 sequences, approximately 15% of which appear only once. The CDR3 covers 17 residues. Germline loops: CDR1 SGHTA, CDR2 FQGNSA. The V end was cut by 5 bases, the J end by 4 bases, with 20 bases between. The sequence was obtained from a female donor in good health, serving as a healthy control. The chain combines TRBV7-2 with TRBJ2-2; possibly TRBD1 for D (5 bases). Sequencing used memory CD4+ T cells from blood. CDR3 nucleotide sequence: TGTGCCAGCAGCCCGTTGTCAGGGTCCTTCGGCACCGGGGAGCTGTTTTTT. This gives the protein CASSPLSGSFGTGELFF.